This T cell receptor (beta chain) was recovered during a study of post-analysis software for immune sequencing data. TCR beta cDNA libraries included unique molecular identifiers. TCRdb analysed the PCR reads with MiXCR anew, one entry per CDR3 protein. The data contain about half a million distinct CDR3 sequences, about a third of them seen just once; the ten biggest clones take up approximately 6%. The origin of this receptor is a girl aged 2-17 years with multiple sclerosis. The specimen was blood.

The CDR3 DNA sequence: TGTGCCAGCAGCCGGGACTACCCCTACGAGCAGTACTTC. Protein product: CASSRDYPYEQYF. The rearrangement joins TRBV7-3 to TRBJ2-7, with TRBD2 matching over 7 bases. CDR3 length equals 13 residues. The trim removed 5 bases at V and 2 bases at J, leaving 3 bases unmatched. Germline values: CDR1 SGHTA, CDR2 FQGTGA.